These 27 T cell receptor beta chains share one sample of origin, sequenced in a study of blood T cell repertoires in COVID-19 (dated by TCRdb to 2018 to 2021). Libraries were made using the immunoSEQ multiplex PCR assay. TCRdb's version of the immuneACCESS table is confined to in-frame rearrangements and falls short of the full clone set. An unresolved V gene accounts for under half of the shortfall where checked; the remainder is of unknown origin. In all, the sample holds around 100,000 clones, and approximately 84% of those were seen once. The top ten constitute roughly 22% of the sample. The sample consisted of peripheral blood. These receptors all stem from a human donor in a cohort sampled during active COVID-19.

V usage is TRBV29-1 and J usage is TRBJ2-2, with 11 bases lining up with TRBD2. The germline CDR1 and CDR2 sequences are SQVTM and ANQGSEA. After removal of 7 bases from V and 7 bases from J, the junction contained 11 bases not matched to a gene. The CDR3 spans 15 residues. The CDR3 reads CSARDSGGAVGELFF. The CDR3 nucleotides read TGCAGCGCCCGGGATAGCGGGGGGGCCGTCGGGGAGCTGTTTTTT.

This sequence joins TRBV6-5 and TRBJ1-5; 8 bases are a match to TRBD1. The CDR3 runs 14 residues. V gave up 5 bases and J gave up 4 bases; unmatched junction bases: 4. Germline V CDR1 and CDR2: MNHEY, SVGAGI. As DNA, the CDR3 is TGTGCCAGCAGTCACCGGGACAGGAATCAGCCCCAGCATTTT. Its protein product is CASSHRDRNQPQHF.

V is TRBV7-3 and J is TRBJ2-5, with 7 bases identical to TRBD2. CDR3 length: 14 amino acids. Losses at the gene ends were 4 bases for V and 4 bases for J; bases not matched to a gene: 6. Germline V gene sequence: CDR1 SGHTA, CDR2 FQGTGA. The CDR3 spells CASSWGGGGETQYF. The CDR3 region has the DNA TGTGCCAGCAGCTGGGGCGGGGGAGGAGAGACCCAGTACTTC. The whole variable domain, remainder taken from reference TRBV7-3 and TRBJ2-5, is GAGVSQTPSNKVTEKGKYVELRCDPISGHTALYWYRQSLGQGPEFLIYFQGTGAADDSGLPNDRFFAVRPEGSVSTLKIQRTERGDSAVYLCASSWGGGGETQYFGPGTRLLVL.

This clone was observed a handful of times. The rearrangement joins TRBV28 to TRBJ1-2; perhaps TRBD1 as D (5 bases). The CDR3 is 12 residues long. From germline, CDR1 is MDHEN and CDR2 SYDVKM. Trimming left V 6 bases short and J 8 bases short, with 13 bases between. CDR3 in amino acids: CASSRQPLGYTF. DNA of the CDR3: TGTGCCAGCAGCCGACAGCCCCTAGGCTACACCTTC.

The rearrangement links TRBV7-8 to TRBJ1-3, with TRBD1 matching over 8 bases. CDR1 is SGHVS and CDR2 is FQNEAQ in the germline V gene. Germline trimming cut 3 bases from V and 4 bases from J; bases unmatched to any gene: 11. The CDR3 spans 17 residues. The CDR3 reads CASSLYADRGRGNTIYF. CDR3 nucleotides: TGTGCCAGCAGCTTGTACGCAGACAGGGGTCGCGGAAACACCATATATTTT.

The V and J genes are TRBV6-5 and TRBJ2-7; 8 bases match TRBD2. Germline V lookup: CDR1 MNHEY, CDR2 SVGAGI. With V trimmed by 7 bases and J by 7 bases, 9 bases remained unmatched. CDR3 length: 13 residues. CDR3 sequence (DNA): TGTGCCAGCACCCGGGGGGGGATTGGAGAGCAGTACTTC. As protein: CASTRGGIGEQYF.

Concerning this clone itself: This sample includes further DNA sequences coding for the same CDR3. This rearrangement joins TRBV18 to TRBJ1-1, with D possibly TRBD1 on 6 matching bases. The germline CDR1 and CDR2 sequences are KGHSH and LQKENI. Between the trimmed V and J ends, which lost 1 base and 2 bases, there was a span of 8 bases. CDR3 length: 14 residues. Here the CDR3 DNA reads TGTGCCAGCTCACCACAGGGGGTAAACACTGAAGCTTTCTTT. This encodes CASSPQGVNTEAFF.

The gene calls are TRBV5-1 and TRBJ2-1; a weak D match, TRBD1 (8 bases). The germline V and J ends were trimmed by 3 bases and 8 bases, with 12 bases remaining between them. The CDR3 runs to 13 residues. CDR1 is SGHRS and CDR2 is YFSETQ in the germline V gene. The chain's CDR3 is CASSYTGGDEQFF. In DNA, the CDR3 is TGCGCCAGCAGCTATACAGGGGGGGATGAGCAGTTCTTC.

The CDR3 here is CASSRGGSGDTEAFF. DNA of the CDR3: TGTGCCAGCAGTCGGGGCGGGAGCGGTGACACTGAAGCTTTCTTT. The chain carries TRBV28 and TRBJ1-1, with TRBD1 as a possible D gene (5 bases). CDR3 length: 15 residues. Germline V gene data show CDR1 as MDHEN and CDR2 as SYDVKM. Trimming took 5 bases from V and 3 from J, leaving 16 bases between them. Combining the CDR3 with reference TRBV28 and TRBJ1-1 gives the whole variable domain DVKVTQSSRYLVKRTGEKVFLECVQDMDHENMFWYRQDPGLGLRLIYFSYDVKMKEKGDIPEGYSVSREKKERFSLILESASTNQTSMYLCASSRGGSGDTEAFFGQGTRLTVV.

The chain combines TRBV29-1 with TRBJ2-7; D is perhaps TRBD2 (6 bases). The CDR3 is made up of 14 amino acids. The V end lost 6 bases, the J end lost 0 bases, and 15 bases lay between the germline ends. Germline CDR1 and CDR2: SQVTM and ANQGSEA. The CDR3, as DNA: TGCAGCGTCCGACGTAGCGGAGCCTCCTACGAGCAGTACTTC. Translated: CSVRRSGASYEQYF.

This chain joins TRBV2 and TRBJ2-7; 11 bases agree with TRBD2. CDR1 and CDR2 from the germline V gene are SNHLY and FYNNEI. The CDR3 is made up of 14 amino acids. With 6 bases clipped from V and 6 bases from J, the junction kept 7 bases outside the gene matches. CDR3 sequence: CASSFTSGRGEQYF. CDR3 DNA: TGTGCCAGCAGCTTCACTAGCGGGAGAGGCGAGCAGTACTTC.

This clone was found once. The chain uses TRBV19 and TRBJ1-4; D may be TRBD1 (5 bases). This CDR3 spans 17 amino acids. V gave up 5 bases and J gave up 3 bases, with 19 bases separating them. CDR1 is LNHDA and CDR2 is SQIVND in the germline V gene (reference sequence). CDR3 region: CASSPKAGVIANEKLFF. As DNA, the CDR3 is TGTGCCAGTAGTCCAAAAGCGGGGGTTATCGCTAATGAAAAACTGTTTTTT.

The rearrangement joins TRBV10-3 to TRBJ2-7; perhaps TRBD2 as D (6 bases). Trimming stripped 7 bases from V and 2 bases from J, with 9 bases between. The CDR3 totals 12 residues. Looked up from germline, CDR1 is ENHRY and CDR2 is SYGVKD. The CDR3 loop is CAIMGGTYEQYF. The CDR3 region has the DNA TGTGCCATCATGGGCGGGACCTACGAGCAGTACTTC.

This clone was seen a handful of times. The chain carries TRBV9 and TRBJ1-4; 11 bases fit TRBD1. The CDR3 is made up of 14 amino acids. With V trimmed by 4 bases and J by 7 bases, 3 bases remained unmatched. Per germline, CDR1 SGDLS and CDR2 YYNGEE. This CDR3 reads CASSSGQGAEKLFF. CDR3 in DNA: TGTGCCAGCAGCTCAGGACAGGGGGCTGAAAAACTGTTTTTT. Combining the CDR3 with reference TRBV9 and TRBJ1-4 gives the whole variable domain DSGVTQTPKHLITATGQRVTLRCSPRSGDLSVYWYQQSLDQGLQFLIQYYNGEERAKGNILERFSAQQFPDLHSELNLSSLELGDSALYFCASSSGQGAEKLFFGSGTQLSVL.

The chain recombines TRBV9 with TRBJ1-1; D may be TRBD1 (5 bases). The length of the CDR3 is 13 residues. Germline values: CDR1 SGDLS, CDR2 YYNGEE. The V gene lost 2 bases and the J gene lost 5 bases, with 10 bases spanning the gap. The CDR3 bases are TGTGCCAGCAGCGTTCAGGGAGGGACTGAAGCTTTCTTT. This translates into CASSVQGGTEAFF.

This clone was seen a few times. The chain combines TRBV19 with TRBJ1-1; TRBD1 is a possible D gene (5 bases). The length of the CDR3 is 13 residues. CDR1 is LNHDA and CDR2 is SQIVND in the germline V gene (reference sequence). Trimming left V 6 bases short and J 3 bases short, with 11 bases between. The CDR3 DNA reads TGTGCCAGTAGCCGGACAAGATACACTGAAGCTTTCTTT. It encodes CASSRTRYTEAFF. Full variable domain (outside the CDR3, taken from reference TRBV19 and TRBJ1-1): DGGITQSPKYLFRKEGQNVTLSCEQNLNHDAMYWYRQDPGQGLRLIYYSQIVNDFQKGDIAEGYSVSREKKESFPLTVTSAQKNPTAFYLCASSRTRYTEAFFGQGTRLTVV.

The chain joins TRBV18 to TRBJ1-1, with D maybe TRBD1 (5 bases). Germline loops: CDR1 KGHSH, CDR2 LQKENI. V shed 2 bases and J shed 1 base, with 11 bases lying between them. The CDR3 length is 15 residues. This chain's CDR3 is CASSPMKTANTEAFF. In DNA form, the CDR3 reads TGTGCCAGCTCACCAATGAAGACAGCGAACACTGAAGCTTTCTTT.

The chain recombines TRBV7-6 with TRBJ2-1, with a weak D call TRBD2 (6 bases). With 5 bases removed from V and 2 bases from J, the gap between germline ends came to 16 bases. CDR3 length equals 16 residues. Per the germline V gene, CDR1 is SGHVS and CDR2 is FNYEAQ. The CDR3 loop is CASSITGTDAYNEQFF. DNA of the CDR3: TGTGCCAGCAGCATAACCGGGACTGACGCCTACAATGAGCAGTTCTTC.

This chain connects TRBV19 to TRBJ1-2, with D unresolved. The CDR3 runs 12 residues. Germline V gene sequence: CDR1 LNHDA, CDR2 SQIVND (reference sequence). V was clipped by 5 bases and J by 1 base, with 5 bases between them. The CDR3 reads CASSPDNYGYTF. CDR3 bases: TGTGCCAGTAGTCCAGATAACTATGGCTACACCTTC.

This sequence joins TRBV29-1 and TRBJ1-1, with 7 bases lining up with TRBD1. The trim removed 7 bases at V and 8 bases at J, leaving 13 bases unmatched. Germline-derived CDR1 and CDR2 are SQVTM and ANQGSEA. This CDR3 is built from 13 residues. CDR3 sequence (DNA): TGCAGCGCTGGACCAACTGGGACAGAAGAAGCTTTCTTT. It codes for CSAGPTGTEEAFF. Based on the CDR3 plus reference TRBV29-1 and TRBJ1-1, the full variable domain is SAVISQKPSRDICQRGTSLTIQCQVDSQVTMMFWYRQQPGQSLTLIATANQGSEATYESGFVIDKFPISRPNLTFSTLTVSNMSPEDSSIYLCSAGPTGTEEAFFGQGTRLTVV.

The chain employs TRBV6-4 and TRBJ1-5; the match to TRBD1 covers 10 bases. Per germline, CDR1 MRHNA and CDR2 SNTAGT. The V and J ends lost 3 bases and 2 bases, in that order; junction bases with no gene match: 1. The length of the CDR3 is 15 residues. The CDR3 region is CASSEGTGGNQPQHF. The CDR3 DNA reads as TGTGCCAGCAGTGAGGGGACAGGGGGCAATCAGCCCCAGCATTTT.

In this sample, this clone turned up a few times. V and J are TRBV18 and TRBJ1-3; D is unresolved. Germline values: CDR1 KGHSH, CDR2 LQKENI. With 5 bases removed from V and 0 bases from J, the gap between germline ends came to 14 bases. The CDR3 extends over 16 amino acids. In DNA, the CDR3 is TGTGCCAGCTCAAGCGGGTCGGGCCCCTCTGGAAACACCATATATTTT. Encoded protein: CASSSGSGPSGNTIYF. Complete variable domain (other parts from reference TRBV18 and TRBJ1-3): NAGVMQNPRHLVRRRGQEARLRCSPMKGHSHVYWYRQLPEEGLKFMVYLQKENIIDESGMPKERFSAEFPKEGPSILRIQQVVRGDSAAYFCASSSGSGPSGNTIYFGEGSWLTVV.

In its sample, this clone was seen a few times. This rearrangement joins TRBV28 to TRBJ1-1; D remains ambiguous. This CDR3 is built from 13 residues. Trimming stripped 0 bases from V and 5 bases from J, with 7 bases between. CDR1 is MDHEN, CDR2 SYDVKM, per germline. The chain's CDR3 is CASSLWGGTEAFF. In nucleotides, the CDR3 is TGTGCCAGCAGTTTATGGGGAGGGACTGAAGCTTTCTTT.

This clone appeared a few times. V usage is TRBV14 and J usage is TRBJ2-5; 12 positions agree with TRBD1. The junction had 7 bases not matched to a gene; V was cut back by 5 bases and J by 0 bases. The CDR3 is 17 amino acids. Germline V lookup: CDR1 SGHDN, CDR2 FVKESK. CDR3 bases: TGTGCCAGCAGCAAGGGACAGGGGGCGTTGTACCAAGAGACCCAGTACTTC. Its translation: CASSKGQGALYQETQYF.

This sequence joins TRBV4-3 and TRBJ2-3; D possibly corresponds to TRBD1 (6 bases). Germline V lookup: CDR1 LGHNA, CDR2 YSLEER. Trimming stripped 4 bases from V and 4 bases from J, with 15 bases between. The CDR3 is 15 residues long. The CDR3 reads CASSPGVGAADTQYF. The DNA for the CDR3 is TGCGCCAGCAGCCCCGGGGTGGGGGCGGCAGATACGCAGTATTTT.

As regards this clone: The same CDR3 arises from other DNA sequences in this sample as well. The chain carries TRBV7-9 and TRBJ1-4; TRBD1 matches 8 bases. The CDR3 covers 14 residues. Germline V gene sequence: CDR1 SEHNR, CDR2 FQNEAQ (reference sequence). Germline trimming cut 2 bases from V and 8 bases from J; bases unmatched to any gene: 4. The CDR3: CASSLQGAGEKLFF. The CDR3 DNA sequence: TGTGCCAGCAGCTTACAGGGGGCCGGGGAAAAACTGTTTTTT.

This clone occurred once. The chain is built from TRBV6-2 or TRBV6-3 and TRBJ2-1; 8 bases agree with TRBD1. CDR3 size: 15 residues. Germline CDR1 and CDR2: MNHEY and SVGEGT. With V trimmed by 5 bases and J by 10 bases, 13 bases remained unmatched. The CDR3 DNA sequence: TGTGCCAGCAGTCAAGGCACAACAGGGGGTCGAGAGCAGTTCTTC. Its translation is CASSQGTTGGREQFF.